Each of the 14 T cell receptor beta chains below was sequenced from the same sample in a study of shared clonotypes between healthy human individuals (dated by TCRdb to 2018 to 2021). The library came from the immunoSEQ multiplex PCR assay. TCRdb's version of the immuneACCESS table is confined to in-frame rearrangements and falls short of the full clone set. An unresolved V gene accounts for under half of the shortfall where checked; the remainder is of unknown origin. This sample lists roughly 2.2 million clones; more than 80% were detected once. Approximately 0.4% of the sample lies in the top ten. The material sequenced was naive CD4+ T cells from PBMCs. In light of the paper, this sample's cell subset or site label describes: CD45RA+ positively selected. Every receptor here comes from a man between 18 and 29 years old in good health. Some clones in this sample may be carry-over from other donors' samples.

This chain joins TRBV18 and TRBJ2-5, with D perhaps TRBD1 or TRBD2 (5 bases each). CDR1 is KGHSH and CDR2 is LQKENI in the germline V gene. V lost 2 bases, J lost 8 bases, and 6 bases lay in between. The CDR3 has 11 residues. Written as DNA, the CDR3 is TGTGCCAGCTCACCAGGGGACACCCAGTACTTC. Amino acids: CASSPGDTQYF.

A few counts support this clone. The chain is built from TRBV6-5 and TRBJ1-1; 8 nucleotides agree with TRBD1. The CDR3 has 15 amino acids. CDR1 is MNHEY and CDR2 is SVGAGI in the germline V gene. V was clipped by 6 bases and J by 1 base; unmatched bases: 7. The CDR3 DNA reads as TGTGCCAGCAGAACAGGGGGTCGGGCGAACACTGAAGCTTTCTTT. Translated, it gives CASRTGGRANTEAFF.

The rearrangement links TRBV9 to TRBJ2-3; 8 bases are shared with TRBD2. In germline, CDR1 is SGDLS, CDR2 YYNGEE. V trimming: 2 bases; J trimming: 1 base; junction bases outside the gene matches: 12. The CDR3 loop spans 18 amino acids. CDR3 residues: CASSVFNGAGEGTDTQYF. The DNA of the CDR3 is TGTGCCAGCAGCGTCTTCAACGGAGCGGGAGAGGGCACAGATACGCAGTATTTT.

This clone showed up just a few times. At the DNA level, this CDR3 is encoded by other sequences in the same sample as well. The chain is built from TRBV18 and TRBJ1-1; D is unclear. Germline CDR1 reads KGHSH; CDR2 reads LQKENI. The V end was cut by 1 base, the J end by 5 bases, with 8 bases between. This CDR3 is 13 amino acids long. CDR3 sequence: CASSPQGRTEAFF. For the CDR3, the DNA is TGTGCCAGCTCACCACAGGGTAGGACTGAAGCTTTCTTT.

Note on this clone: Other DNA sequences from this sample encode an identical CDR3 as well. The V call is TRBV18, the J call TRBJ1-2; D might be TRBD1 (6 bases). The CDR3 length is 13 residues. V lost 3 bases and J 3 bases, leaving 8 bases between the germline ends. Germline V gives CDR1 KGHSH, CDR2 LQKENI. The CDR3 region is CASSPEGDYGYTF. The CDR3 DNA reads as TGTGCCAGCTCACCGGAGGGGGACTATGGCTACACCTTC.

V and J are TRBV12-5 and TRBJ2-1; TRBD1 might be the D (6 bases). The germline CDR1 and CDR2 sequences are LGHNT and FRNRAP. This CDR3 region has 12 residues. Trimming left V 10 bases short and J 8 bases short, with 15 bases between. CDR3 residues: CATTQGGDEQFF. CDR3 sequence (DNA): TGTGCTACAACACAAGGGGGAGATGAGCAGTTCTTC. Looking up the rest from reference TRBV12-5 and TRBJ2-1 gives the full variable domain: DARVTQTPRHKVTEMGQEVTMRCQPILGHNTVFWYRQTMMQGLELLAYFRNRAPLDDSGMPKDRFSAEMPDATLATLKIQPSEPRDSAVYFCATTQGGDEQFFGPGTRLTVL.

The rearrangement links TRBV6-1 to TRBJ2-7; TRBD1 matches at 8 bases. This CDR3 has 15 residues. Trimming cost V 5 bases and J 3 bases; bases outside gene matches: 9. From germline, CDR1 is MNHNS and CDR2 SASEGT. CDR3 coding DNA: TGTGCCAGCAGTACGGAGTCGGGACAGGTCTACGAGCAGTACTTC. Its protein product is CASSTESGQVYEQYF.

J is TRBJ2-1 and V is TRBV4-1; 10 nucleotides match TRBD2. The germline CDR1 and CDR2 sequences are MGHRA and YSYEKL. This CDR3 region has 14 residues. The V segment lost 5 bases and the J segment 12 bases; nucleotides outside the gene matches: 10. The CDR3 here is CASSAPLAGEGQFF. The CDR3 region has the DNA TGCGCCAGCAGCGCCCCGCTAGCGGGAGAGGGGCAGTTCTTC.

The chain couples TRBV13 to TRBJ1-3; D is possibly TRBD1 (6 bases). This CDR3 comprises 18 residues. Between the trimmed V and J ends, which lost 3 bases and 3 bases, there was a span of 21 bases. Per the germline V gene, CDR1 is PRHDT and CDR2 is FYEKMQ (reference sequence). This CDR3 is CASSLGPNRVIGGNTIYF. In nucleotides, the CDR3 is TGTGCCAGCAGCTTGGGTCCAAACAGGGTTATCGGTGGAAACACCATATATTTT. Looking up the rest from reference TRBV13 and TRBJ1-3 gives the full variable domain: AAGVIQSPRHLIKEKRETATLKCYPIPRHDTVYWYQQGPGQDPQFLISFYEKMQSDKGSIPDRFSAQQFSDYHSELNMSSLELGDSALYFCASSLGPNRVIGGNTIYFGEGSWLTVV.

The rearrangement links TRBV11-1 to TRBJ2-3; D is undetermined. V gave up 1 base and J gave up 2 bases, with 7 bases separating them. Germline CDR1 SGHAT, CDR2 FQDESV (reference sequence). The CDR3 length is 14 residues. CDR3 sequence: CASSLGQITDTQYF. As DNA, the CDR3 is TGTGCCAGCAGCTTAGGGCAAATCACAGATACGCAGTATTTT. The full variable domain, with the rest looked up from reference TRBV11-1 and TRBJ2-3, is EAEVAQSPRYKITEKSQAVAFWCDPISGHATLYWYRQILGQGPELLVQFQDESVVDDSQLPKDRFSAERLKGVDSTLKIQPAELGDSAMYLCASSLGQITDTQYFGPGTRLTVL.

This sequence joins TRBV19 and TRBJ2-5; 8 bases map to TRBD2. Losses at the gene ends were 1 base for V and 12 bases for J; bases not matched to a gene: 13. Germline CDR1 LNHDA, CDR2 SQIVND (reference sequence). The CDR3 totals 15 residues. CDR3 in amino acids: CASSIVAGNGVVEYF. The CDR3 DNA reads TGTGCCAGTAGTATAGTAGCGGGAAACGGGGTGGTCGAGTACTTC.

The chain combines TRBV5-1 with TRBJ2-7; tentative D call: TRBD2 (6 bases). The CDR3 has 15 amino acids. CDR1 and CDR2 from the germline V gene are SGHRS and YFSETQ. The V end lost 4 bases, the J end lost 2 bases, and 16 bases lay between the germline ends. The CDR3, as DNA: TGCGCCAGCAGCGTCGGGCGGGATCCCCCCTACGAGCAGTACTTC. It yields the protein CASSVGRDPPYEQYF.

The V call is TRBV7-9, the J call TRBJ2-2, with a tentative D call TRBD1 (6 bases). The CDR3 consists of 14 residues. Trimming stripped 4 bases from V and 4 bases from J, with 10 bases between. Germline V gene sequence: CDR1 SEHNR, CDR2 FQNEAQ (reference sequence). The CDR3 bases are TGTGCCAGCAGCTCACAGGGATTCACCGGGGAGCTGTTTTTT. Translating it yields CASSSQGFTGELFF.

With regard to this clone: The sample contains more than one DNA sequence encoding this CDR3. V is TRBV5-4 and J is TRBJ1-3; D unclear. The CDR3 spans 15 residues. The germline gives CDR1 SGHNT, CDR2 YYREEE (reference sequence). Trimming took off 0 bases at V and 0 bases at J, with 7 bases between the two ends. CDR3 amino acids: CASSLGRVSGNTIYF. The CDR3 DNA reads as TGTGCCAGCAGCTTGGGGCGGGTCTCTGGAAACACCATATATTTT.